The next 26 T cell receptor beta chains were all read from a single sample in a study of blood T cell repertoires in COVID-19. Sequenced by immunoSEQ multiplex PCR; TCRdb stores in-frame clones only, minus some. The sample lists some 300,000 clones; about 85% were seen once. The specimen was peripheral blood. Receptor source: a woman between 50 and 59 years old with active or convalescent COVID-19.

The chain employs TRBV7-9 and TRBJ2-7; TRBD1 agrees at 8 bases. With 2 bases clipped from V and 9 bases from J, the junction kept 6 bases outside the gene matches. From germline, CDR1 is SEHNR and CDR2 FQNEAQ (reference sequence). This CDR3 region has 13 residues. The CDR3 is CASSLQGARGQYF. The DNA of the CDR3 is TGTGCCAGCAGCTTACAGGGGGCCCGGGGGCAGTACTTC.

This clone was observed once. This rearrangement joins TRBV6-5 to TRBJ2-2; a possible D gene is TRBD1 (5 bases). From germline, CDR1 is MNHEY and CDR2 SVGAGI. Trimming removed 2 bases at V and 4 bases at J, with 8 bases between. The CDR3 is 14 amino acids. In DNA, the CDR3 is TGTGCCAGCAGTTACAGGGGAAGCACCGGGGAGCTGTTTTTT. Amino acid sequence: CASSYRGSTGELFF.

The chain uses TRBV19 and TRBJ1-5; no clear D. From germline, CDR1 is LNHDA and CDR2 SQIVND (reference sequence). The CDR3 runs to 12 residues. Trimming cost V 3 bases and J 10 bases, with 10 bases left between them. In DNA, the CDR3 is TGTGCCAGTAGTATGATGGCTCACCCCCAGCATTTT. Translated, it gives CASSMMAHPQHF. Based on the CDR3 plus reference TRBV19 and TRBJ1-5, the full variable domain is DGGITQSPKYLFRKEGQNVTLSCEQNLNHDAMYWYRQDPGQGLRLIYYSQIVNDFQKGDIAEGYSVSREKKESFPLTVTSAQKNPTAFYLCASSMMAHPQHFGDGTRLSIL.

The CDR3 region has the DNA TGTGCCAGTAGTACGCATACAGGGAACTATGGCTACACCTTC. It specifies CASSTHTGNYGYTF. The chain combines TRBV19 with TRBJ1-2; the D gene is possibly TRBD1 (6 bases). The V gene's germline CDR1 is LNHDA and CDR2 SQIVND (reference sequence). Trimming pared 4 bases from V and 2 bases from J, leaving 11 bases between. The CDR3 is 14 amino acids.

V usage is TRBV9 and J usage is TRBJ2-7; 8 positions agree with TRBD2. This CDR3 has 15 amino acids. V lost 4 bases and J lost 2; bases outside the gene matches: 8. CDR1 and CDR2 from the germline V gene are SGDLS and YYNGEE. Written as DNA, the CDR3 is TGTGCCAGCAGCCAGAGCGGGGGAACCCCCTACGAGCAGTACTTC. It specifies CASSQSGGTPYEQYF.

The V call is TRBV19, the J call TRBJ1-1; 7 nucleotides match TRBD1. V trimming: 9 bases; J trimming: 11 bases; junction bases outside the gene matches: 6. This CDR3 region has 10 residues. Germline V CDR1 and CDR2: LNHDA, SQIVND (reference sequence). CDR3 DNA sequence: TGTGCCAGCCGGGACAGACAGGCTTTCTTT. This encodes CASRDRQAFF.

The V and J genes are TRBV11-2 and TRBJ2-4; 10 nucleotides align to TRBD2. Looked up from germline, CDR1 is SGHAT and CDR2 is FQNNGV. The CDR3 length is 14 residues. Unmatched junction bases numbered 6, after V lost 7 bases and J lost 6 bases. CDR3 residues: CASTMGLAPNIQYF. CDR3 bases: TGTGCCAGCACCATGGGACTAGCGCCAAACATTCAGTACTTC.

This rearrangement joins TRBV2 to TRBJ1-4, with 8 bases lining up with TRBD1. CDR3 size: 15 residues. The germline V gene has CDR1 SNHLY and CDR2 FYNNEI. J gave up 0 bases and V 10 bases, and 7 bases lay outside the gene matches. CDR3: CATRRQGTTNEKLFF. In nucleotides, the CDR3 is TGTGCCACTCGAAGACAGGGGACAACTAATGAAAAACTGTTTTTT. The variable domain in full, completed from reference TRBV2 and TRBJ1-4, reads EPEVTQTPSHQVTQMGQEVILRCVPISNHLYFYWYRQILGQKVEFLVSFYNNEISEKSEIFDDQFSVERPDGSNFTLKIRSTKLEDSAMYFCATRRQGTTNEKLFFGSGTQLSVL.

The chain has TRBV6-2 or TRBV6-3 and TRBJ2-1, with TRBD2 as a possible D gene (6 bases). Germline V gene sequence: CDR1 MNHEY, CDR2 SVGEGT. This CDR3 has 15 residues. V lost 5 bases, J lost 0 bases, and 11 bases lay in between. CDR3 residues: CASSPAGSSYNEQFF. CDR3 nucleotide sequence: TGTGCCAGCAGTCCAGCGGGTTCCTCCTACAATGAGCAGTTCTTC.

This clone was seen only once. The chain uses TRBV6-5 and TRBJ2-2; D not resolved. This CDR3 has 14 residues. CDR1 and CDR2 from the germline V gene are MNHEY and SVGAGI. Trimming shortened V by 2 bases and J by 5 bases, and 9 bases separated the two germline ends. The CDR3 loop reads CASSYEPWTGELFF. The CDR3 coding sequence is TGTGCCAGCAGTTACGAGCCCTGGACCGGGGAGCTGTTTTTT.

The chain recombines TRBV6-5 with TRBJ1-2, with D unclear. V shed 6 bases and J shed 8 bases, with 19 bases lying between them. CDR3 length equals 14 residues. Germline CDR1 is MNHEY and CDR2 is SVGAGI. The DNA for the CDR3 is TGTGCCAGCAGCACCGGACTCCCTATGGGCGGCTACACCTTC. Translation: CASSTGLPMGGYTF.

This clone was detected a few times. The chain joins TRBV25-1 to TRBJ1-1; 8 bases are a match to TRBD1. The CDR3 is 16 residues long. V dropped 1 base and J dropped 4; count of bases not matched to a gene: 8. Germline loops: CDR1 MGHDK, CDR2 SYGVNS. The DNA for the CDR3 is TGTGCCAGCAGTGAATTCGGGTTAGGACAGGGCACTGAAGCTTTCTTT. Protein sequence: CASSEFGLGQGTEAFF.

The V call is TRBV16, the J call TRBJ1-1; D possibly corresponds to TRBD1 (5 bases). The CDR3 is 15 amino acids. V lost 2 bases to trimming and J lost 5 bases, with 15 bases between them. Germline values: CDR1 KGHSY, CDR2 FQNENV. CDR3 nucleotide sequence: TGTGCCAGCAGCCAACGGGCAGGGAAGGCGACTGAAGCTTTCTTT. This sequence encodes CASSQRAGKATEAFF.

This sequence joins TRBV28 and TRBJ1-1; D remains unclear. Germline V lookup: CDR1 MDHEN, CDR2 SYDVKM. Trimming took 2 bases from V and 7 from J, leaving 8 bases between them. There are 12 residues in the CDR3. CDR3 nucleotide sequence: TGTGCCAGCAGTTTACAGAATTTTGAAGCTTTCTTT. It is translated as CASSLQNFEAFF.

This clone was detected many times. V and J are TRBV7-8 and TRBJ1-2, with D maybe TRBD1 (5 bases). Germline CDR1 is SGHVS and CDR2 is FQNEAQ. Trimming left V 5 bases short and J 2 bases short, with 12 bases between. The CDR3 has 14 amino acids. The CDR3 DNA reads TGTGCCAGCAGCCCCCAGCGACAGAACTATGGCTACACCTTC. Its translation is CASSPQRQNYGYTF. Together with reference TRBV7-8 and TRBJ1-2, the CDR3 gives the full variable domain: GAGVSQSPRYKVAKRGQDVALRCDPISGHVSLFWYQQALGQGPEFLTYFQNEAQLDKSGLPSDRFFAERPEGSVSTLKIQRTQQEDSAVYLCASSPQRQNYGYTFGSGTRLTVV.

V is TRBV27 and J is TRBJ1-3, with unresolved D. With 0 bases removed from V and 1 base from J, the gap between germline ends came to 4 bases. Germline assignment: CDR1 MNHEY and CDR2 SMNVEV (reference sequence). The CDR3 has 14 amino acids. CDR3 nucleotides: TGTGCCAGCAGTTTATCGTCTTCTGGAAACACCATATATTTT. Its translation is CASSLSSSGNTIYF.

This clone has more than one count but fewer than ten. The gene calls are TRBV4-1 and TRBJ1-5; 11 bases align to TRBD1. CDR3 size: 16 residues. From germline, CDR1 is MGHRA and CDR2 YSYEKL. With 1 base clipped from V and 7 bases from J, the junction kept 6 bases outside the gene matches. The CDR3 DNA reads as TGCGCCAGCAGCCAAGGCGGACAGGGGGCAGGGCAGCCCCAGCATTTT. This sequence encodes CASSQGGQGAGQPQHF.

The chain joins TRBV3-1 (or the pseudogene TRBV3-2) to TRBJ2-1, with D uncertain. V lost 4 bases to trimming and J lost 8 bases, with 12 bases between them. Germline loops: CDR1 LGHDT, CDR2 YNNKEL (reference sequence). The CDR3 spans 13 residues. The CDR3 is CASSPLSKYEQFF. The CDR3 DNA sequence: TGTGCCAGCAGCCCGTTGTCTAAGTATGAGCAGTTCTTC.

The V and J genes are TRBV7-2 and TRBJ1-1; possibly TRBD1 for D (6 bases). This CDR3 is built from 11 residues. Per germline, CDR1 SGHTA and CDR2 FQGNSA. The ends were cut back, 5 bases at V and 7 bases at J, with 8 bases in the middle. The CDR3 here is CASSQDSEAFF. Here the CDR3 DNA reads TGTGCCAGCAGCCAGGACAGTGAAGCTTTCTTT.

The sample holds a few counts of this clone. This chain links TRBV7-9 with TRBJ1-5, with D possibly being TRBD1 (5 bases). V lost 5 bases to trimming and J lost 9 bases, with 14 bases between them. Germline-derived CDR1 and CDR2 are SEHNR and FQNEAQ (reference sequence). The CDR3 extends over 13 amino acids. Here the CDR3 DNA reads TGTGCCAGCAGCCAAAGCGGGGGTGCGCCCCAGCATTTT. Its translation is CASSQSGGAPQHF.

The genes are TRBV5-8 and TRBJ2-3; TRBD2 matches 9 bases. After removal of 3 bases from V and 2 bases from J, the junction contained 4 bases not matched to a gene. The germline V gene encodes CDR1 SGHTS and CDR2 YDEGEE. The CDR3 extends over 15 amino acids. CDR3 sequence: CASSYVAGATDTQYF. The CDR3, as DNA: TGTGCCAGCAGCTACGTAGCGGGAGCCACAGATACGCAGTATTTT.

This clone was detected a few times. For the CDR3, the DNA is TGTGCCAGCAGGGAAACAGGGACCATGAACACTGAAGCTTTCTTT. The encoded protein is CASRETGTMNTEAFF. The V gene is TRBV2, the J gene TRBJ1-1; D is perhaps TRBD1 (6 bases). Germline-derived CDR1 and CDR2 are SNHLY and FYNNEI. The V and J ends lost 6 bases and 0 bases respectively, with 14 bases between them. The CDR3 covers 15 residues.

The V and J genes are TRBV6-1 and TRBJ1-3; TRBD1 matches 7 bases. The trim removed 0 bases at V and 0 bases at J, leaving 2 bases unmatched. Germline CDR1 reads MNHNS; CDR2 reads SASEGT. CDR3 length: 16 residues. This CDR3 reads CASSEAQGTSGNTIYF. The CDR3 coding sequence is TGTGCCAGCAGTGAAGCACAGGGGACCTCTGGAAACACCATATATTTT.

The V gene is TRBV11-2, the J gene TRBJ2-2, with D possibly TRBD1 on 6 matching bases. The CDR3 is made up of 15 amino acids. With 5 bases removed from V and 0 bases from J, the gap between germline ends came to 10 bases. Germline loops: CDR1 SGHAT, CDR2 FQNNGV. The CDR3 loop reads CASSLTGSNTGELFF. CDR3 in DNA: TGTGCCAGCAGCCTTACAGGGTCGAACACCGGGGAGCTGTTTTTT.

V usage is TRBV4-2 and J usage is TRBJ1-2; 7 bases map to TRBD1. The germline CDR1 and CDR2 sequences are LGHNA and YNFKEQ. After removal of 7 bases from V and 8 bases from J, the junction contained 13 bases not matched to a gene. The CDR3 is 14 residues long. The CDR3 DNA follows: TGTGCCAGCACTCCCTCCGACAGGGAGCGGGGCTACACCTTC. Translation: CASTPSDRERGYTF.

The chain carries TRBV18 and TRBJ2-7, with D tentatively TRBD2 (5 bases). The CDR3 length is 16 residues. Trimming pared 2 bases from V and 1 base from J, leaving 15 bases between. Germline CDR1 reads KGHSH; CDR2 reads LQKENI. The CDR3 sequence is CASSPILAGASYEQYF. CDR3 DNA sequence: TGTGCCAGCTCACCAATCCTGGCGGGCGCGTCCTACGAGCAGTACTTC.